This T cell receptor (beta chain) was obtained from a study of OX40 agonist ivuxolimab in advanced cancers. About the research overall: Participants averaged about 60 years of age (range about 23 to 79) and were less than 85% male.

Regarding this clone: Its antigen is still unknown.

Germline-derived CDR1 and CDR2 are MNHNY and SVGAGI (reference sequence). V was pared by 6 bases and J by 4 bases, with 12 bases between. This CDR3 has 13 residues. Study-wide points: Expanded clones tended on average to be more numerous among CD8+ T cells than CD4+. There was clonal expansion of CD4+ and CD8+ blood T cells by week 6 at 0.1 to 3.0 mg/kg.

Sequencing used immunoSEQ multiplex PCR; TCRdb keeps in-frame clones, though not all of them. This repertoire shows about 79,000 clones, 80% to 95% found once; its top ten account for under 0.35%. This chain joins TRBV6-6 and TRBJ1-1; no reliable D call. Specimen: CD4+ or CD8+ T cells sorted from blood, collected in a trial of the OX40 agonist ivuxolimab. The origin of this receptor is an adult with an advanced solid tumor such as melanoma, head and neck, liver or kidney cancer. This CDR3 is CASSREGGTEAFF. CDR3 DNA sequence: TGTGCCAGCAGCCGAGAGGGTGGCACTGAAGCTTTCTTT.